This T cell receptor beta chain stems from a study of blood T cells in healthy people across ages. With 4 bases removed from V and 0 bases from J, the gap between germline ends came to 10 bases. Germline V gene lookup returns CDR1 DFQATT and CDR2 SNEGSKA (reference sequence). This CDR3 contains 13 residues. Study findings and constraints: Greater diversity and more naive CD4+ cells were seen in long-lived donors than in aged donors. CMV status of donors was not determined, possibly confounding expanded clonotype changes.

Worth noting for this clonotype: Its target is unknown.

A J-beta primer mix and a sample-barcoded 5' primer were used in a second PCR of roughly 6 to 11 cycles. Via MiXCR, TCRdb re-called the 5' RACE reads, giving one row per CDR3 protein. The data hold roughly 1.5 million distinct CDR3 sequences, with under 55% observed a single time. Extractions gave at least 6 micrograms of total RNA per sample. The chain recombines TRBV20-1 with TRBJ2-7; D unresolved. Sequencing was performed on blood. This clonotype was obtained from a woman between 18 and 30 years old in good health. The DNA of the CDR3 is TGCAGTGCTATCCCGGATAGCTCCTACGAGCAGTACTTC. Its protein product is CSAIPDSSYEQYF.